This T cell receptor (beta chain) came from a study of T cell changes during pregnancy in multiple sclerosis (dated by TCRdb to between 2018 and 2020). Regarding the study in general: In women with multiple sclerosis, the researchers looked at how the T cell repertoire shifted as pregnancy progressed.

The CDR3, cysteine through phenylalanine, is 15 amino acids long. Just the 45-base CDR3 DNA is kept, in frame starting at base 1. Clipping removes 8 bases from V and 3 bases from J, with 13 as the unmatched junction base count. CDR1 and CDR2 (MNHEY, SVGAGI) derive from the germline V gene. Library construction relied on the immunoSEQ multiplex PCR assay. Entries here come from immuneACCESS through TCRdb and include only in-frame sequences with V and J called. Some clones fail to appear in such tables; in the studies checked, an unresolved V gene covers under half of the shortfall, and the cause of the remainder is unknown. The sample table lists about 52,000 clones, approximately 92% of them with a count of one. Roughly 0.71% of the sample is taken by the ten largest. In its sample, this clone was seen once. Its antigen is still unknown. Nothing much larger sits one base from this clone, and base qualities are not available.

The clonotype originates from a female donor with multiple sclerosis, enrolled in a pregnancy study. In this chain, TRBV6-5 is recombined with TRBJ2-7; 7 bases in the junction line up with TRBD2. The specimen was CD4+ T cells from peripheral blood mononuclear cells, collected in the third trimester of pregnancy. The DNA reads TGTGCCAGCGCCCAAGGGAGGGAACCCAACTACGAGCAGTACTTC. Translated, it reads CASAQGREPNYEQYF.